The rows below give T cell receptor beta chains drawn from one sample of a study of technical replicates of blood from several donors. Only in-frame clones appear in the TCRdb table, and some are missing; sequencing was by immunoSEQ multiplex PCR. Of almost 55,000 clones in the sample, 94% were seen once. The material sequenced was T cells isolated from PBMCs. The receptors were gathered from a human donor in good health. The CDR3 runs from the conserved cysteine through the conserved F or W. Fields, in order: CDR3 protein, CDR3 DNA, D gene, clone size, V gene, J gene. D genes are given only for firm matches. Clone sizes are given selectively: once, few, many, or a class where the clone is expanded.

cdr3_aa: CASSWRGGQRNYGYTF
cdr3_nt: TGCGCCAGCAGCTGGCGGGGGGGGCAACGGAACTATGGCTACACCTTC
d_call: -
clone_size: -
v_call: TRBV5-1
j_call: TRBJ1-2

cdr3_aa: CASSHTGTFTRGAGEQYF
cdr3_nt: TGTGCCAGCAGCCATACCGGGACCTTCACCAGGGGGGCGGGCGAGCAGTACTTC
d_call: -
clone_size: -
v_call: TRBV13
j_call: TRBJ2-7

cdr3_aa: CASSLDAESEQFF
cdr3_nt: TGCGCCAGCAGCTTGGACGCGGAGAGTGAGCAGTTCTTC
d_call: -
clone_size: -
v_call: TRBV5-1
j_call: TRBJ2-1

cdr3_aa: CASNLAGGVGDTQYF
cdr3_nt: TGTGCCAGCAATCTAGCGGGAGGGGTGGGAGATACGCAGTATTTT
d_call: TRBD2
clone_size: -
v_call: TRBV6-6
j_call: TRBJ2-3

cdr3_aa: CASSVGKRDTEAFF
cdr3_nt: TGTGCCAGCAGCGTAGGGAAACGGGACACTGAAGCTTTCTTT
d_call: -
clone_size: few
v_call: TRBV9
j_call: TRBJ1-1

cdr3_aa: CASSPLPGVGNTIYF
cdr3_nt: TGTGCCAGCAGCCCCTTGCCGGGGGTCGGAAACACCATATATTTT
d_call: -
clone_size: -
v_call: TRBV9
j_call: TRBJ1-3

cdr3_aa: CASSSWASYNEQFF
cdr3_nt: TGTGCCAGCAGCTCCTGGGCCTCCTACAATGAGCAGTTCTTC
d_call: -
clone_size: -
v_call: TRBV11-2
j_call: TRBJ2-1

cdr3_aa: CASSLYGRNGDTQYF
cdr3_nt: TGCGCCAGCAGCTTGTATGGGAGAAATGGAGATACGCAGTATTTT
d_call: -
clone_size: -
v_call: TRBV5-1
j_call: TRBJ2-3

cdr3_aa: CASSHPLVGAEHSPLHF
cdr3_nt: TGTGCCAGCAGCCACCCCTTGGTGGGGGCCGAGCATTCACCCCTCCACTTT
d_call: -
clone_size: -
v_call: TRBV5-6
j_call: TRBJ1-6

cdr3_aa: CASSSPQDRDGNTIYF
cdr3_nt: TGTGCCAGCAGCTCCCCCCAGGACAGGGACGGAAACACCATATATTTT
d_call: TRBD1
clone_size: -
v_call: TRBV5-4
j_call: TRBJ1-3

cdr3_aa: CATSTTRPLVNEQFF
cdr3_nt: TGTGCCACCAGCACGACTAGACCCCTCGTCAATGAGCAGTTCTTC
d_call: -
clone_size: -
v_call: TRBV15
j_call: TRBJ2-1

cdr3_aa: CASSLAVGGATDTQYF
cdr3_nt: TGTGCCAGCAGCTTAGCGGTCGGGGGGGCTACAGATACGCAGTATTTT
d_call: TRBD2
clone_size: -
v_call: TRBV7-9
j_call: TRBJ2-3

cdr3_aa: CASSPPDLGLESYEQYF
cdr3_nt: TGTGCCAGCTCACCACCGGACTTAGGGCTTGAGTCCTACGAGCAGTACTTC
d_call: -
clone_size: -
v_call: TRBV18
j_call: TRBJ2-7

cdr3_aa: CASSFRPTDTQYF
cdr3_nt: TGTGCCAGCAGCTTCAGGCCCACAGATACGCAGTATTTT
d_call: -
clone_size: -
v_call: TRBV7-9
j_call: TRBJ2-3

cdr3_aa: CASSSGGGVSYEQYF
cdr3_nt: TGTGCCAGCAGCTCGGGAGGGGGGGTCTCGTACGAGCAGTACTTC
d_call: TRBD2
clone_size: -
v_call: TRBV9
j_call: TRBJ2-7

cdr3_aa: CASSLRGGNNEQFF
cdr3_nt: TGTGCCAGCAGCTTAAGGGGGGGAAACAATGAGCAGTTCTTC
d_call: TRBD2
clone_size: once
v_call: TRBV7-3
j_call: TRBJ2-1

cdr3_aa: CASSLAGFRRDSYEQYF
cdr3_nt: TGTGCCAGCAGCTTAGCCGGATTCCGGCGGGACTCCTACGAGCAGTACTTC
d_call: -
clone_size: -
v_call: TRBV7-2
j_call: TRBJ2-7

cdr3_aa: CASSHDRGPDTQYF
cdr3_nt: TGCGCCAGCAGCCACGACAGAGGCCCAGATACGCAGTATTTT
d_call: -
clone_size: -
v_call: TRBV5-1
j_call: TRBJ2-3

cdr3_aa: CASSYSSNGYTF
cdr3_nt: TGTGCCAGCAGTTACTCTAGTAATGGCTACACCTTC
d_call: -
clone_size: -
v_call: TRBV6-6
j_call: TRBJ1-2

cdr3_aa: CASSPHGDSFNEQFF
cdr3_nt: TGTGCCAGCAGCCCCCACGGGGACAGCTTCAATGAGCAGTTCTTC
d_call: TRBD1
clone_size: -
v_call: TRBV11-2
j_call: TRBJ2-1

cdr3_aa: CSVGQGGETQYF
cdr3_nt: TGCAGCGTTGGACAGGGGGGAGAGACCCAGTACTTC
d_call: TRBD1
clone_size: once
v_call: TRBV29-1
j_call: TRBJ2-5

cdr3_aa: CASSLVRNEQFF
cdr3_nt: TGTGCCAGCAGCTTAGTTCGCAATGAGCAGTTCTTC
d_call: -
clone_size: -
v_call: TRBV7-9
j_call: TRBJ2-1

cdr3_aa: CASSVGPLGAYEQYF
cdr3_nt: TGTGCCAGCAGCGTAGGCCCCCTAGGAGCCTACGAGCAGTACTTC
d_call: -
clone_size: -
v_call: TRBV9
j_call: TRBJ2-7

cdr3_aa: CSVHRTNTIYF
cdr3_nt: TGCAGTGTCCACAGGACAAACACCATATATTTT
d_call: -
clone_size: -
v_call: TRBV20-1
j_call: TRBJ1-3

cdr3_aa: CASTGQDYGYTF
cdr3_nt: TGTGCCAGCACCGGACAGGACTATGGCTACACCTTC
d_call: TRBD1
clone_size: -
v_call: TRBV28
j_call: TRBJ1-2

cdr3_aa: CASSLAQGRTFGYTF
cdr3_nt: TGCGCCAGCAGCTTGGCACAGGGAAGGACCTTTGGCTACACCTTC
d_call: -
clone_size: -
v_call: TRBV5-1
j_call: TRBJ1-2

cdr3_aa: CASSYGRENTIYF
cdr3_nt: TGTGCCAGCAGTTATGGTAGAGAAAACACCATATATTTT
d_call: -
clone_size: -
v_call: TRBV6-5
j_call: TRBJ1-3